This TCR beta chain was recorded in a study of OX40 agonist ivuxolimab in advanced cancers. This table comes from immunoSEQ multiplex PCR, and its TCRdb copy is limited to in-frame clones, with some not included. The sample has around 150,000 clones; roughly 92% are singletons. The CDR3 runs 17 residues. CDR1 and CDR2 (germline): SGDLS, YYNGEE. V shed 3 bases and J 2 bases; nucleotides not matched to a gene: 12. Sequenced material: CD4+ or CD8+ T cells sorted from blood, taken in a trial of the OX40 agonist ivuxolimab. This clonotype was sampled from an adult with an advanced solid tumor such as melanoma, head and neck, liver or kidney cancer. This chain joins TRBV9 and TRBJ2-7; 9 bases are a match to TRBD2. CDR3 in amino acids: CASSAKGNSGGAYEQYF. Written as DNA, the CDR3 is TGTGCCAGCAGCGCAAAAGGAAATAGCGGGGGTGCCTACGAGCAGTACTTC.